Listed below are T cell receptor beta chains from one sample, sequenced in a study of response to subunit inactivated influenza vaccine. One entry per CDR3 protein, called by TCRdb with MiXCR from the RT-PCR reads. The table records roughly 650,000 distinct CDR3 sequences, around 14% of them present only once. The sample in question was PBMCs from blood, obtained approximately 13 days after vaccination. These receptor sequences come from a man aged 45-65 years who received an inactivated influenza vaccine. Both conserved end residues are part of each CDR3. Fields, in order: D gene, clone size, J gene, V gene, CDR3 DNA, CDR3 protein. A D gene is named only where the DNA matches it firmly. Clone size is shown for a subset of rows, as once, few, many or a class of expanded clone.

d_call: TRBD2
clone_size: few
j_call: TRBJ2-5
v_call: TRBV20-1
cdr3_nt: TGCAGTGCTAATCTAGCGGGGACACAAGAGACCCAGTACTTC
cdr3_aa: CSANLAGTQETQYF

d_call: -
clone_size: few
j_call: TRBJ2-2
v_call: TRBV7-2
cdr3_nt: TGTGCCAGCAGCTTTTCACGACGGTCCAGCTACACCGGGGAGCTGTTTTTT
cdr3_aa: CASSFSRRSSYTGELFF

d_call: -
clone_size: few
j_call: TRBJ2-3
v_call: TRBV6-2/TRBV6-3
cdr3_nt: TGTGCCAGCAGTTACGAAGGTCTTAGCACAGATACGCAGTATTTT
cdr3_aa: CASSYEGLSTDTQYF

d_call: TRBD1
clone_size: few
j_call: TRBJ1-4
v_call: TRBV6-1
cdr3_nt: TGTGCCAGCAGTCGCGACAGGGTAACAGGAGAAAAACTGTTTTTT
cdr3_aa: CASSRDRVTGEKLFF

d_call: -
clone_size: many
j_call: TRBJ2-5
v_call: TRBV5-1
cdr3_nt: TGCGCCAGCAGCTCTACCTCCGCCCTGGACGGGCGGGAGACCCAGTACTTC
cdr3_aa: CASSSTSALDGRETQYF

d_call: -
clone_size: -
j_call: TRBJ1-2
v_call: TRBV10-3
cdr3_nt: TGTGCCATCAGTGAGTCGCTACAGGCACAATATGGCTACACCTTC
cdr3_aa: CAISESLQAQYGYTF

d_call: -
clone_size: few
j_call: TRBJ1-6
v_call: TRBV6-1
cdr3_nt: TGTGCCAGCATAACCCGGGGGCTCAATAATTCACCCCTCCACTTT
cdr3_aa: CASITRGLNNSPLHF

d_call: -
clone_size: -
j_call: TRBJ1-4
v_call: TRBV2
cdr3_nt: TGTGCCAGCAGTGTGGACGATAATGAAAAACTGTTTTTT
cdr3_aa: CASSVDDNEKLFF

d_call: -
clone_size: -
j_call: TRBJ2-1
v_call: TRBV28
cdr3_nt: TGTGCCAGCAGTTTATATCCGACCAAATCCTTCTACAATGAGCAGTTCTTC
cdr3_aa: CASSLYPTKSFYNEQFF

d_call: -
clone_size: few
j_call: TRBJ2-2
v_call: TRBV7-6
cdr3_nt: TGTGCCAGCAGCTCCACCAATCGATACACCGGGGAGCTGTTTTTT
cdr3_aa: CASSSTNRYTGELFF

d_call: -
clone_size: few
j_call: TRBJ2-5
v_call: TRBV29-1
cdr3_nt: TGCATGACACGAGACCCTCGAGAGACCCAGTACTTC
cdr3_aa: CMTRDPRETQYF

d_call: TRBD2
clone_size: -
j_call: TRBJ2-3
v_call: TRBV20-1
cdr3_nt: TGCAGTGCTAGTGACCTAGCGGGTGGCACAGATACGCAGTATTTT
cdr3_aa: CSASDLAGGTDTQYF

d_call: -
clone_size: once
j_call: TRBJ1-3
v_call: TRBV18
cdr3_nt: TGTGCCAGCTCAGGTCAAGGACTGTCCTCTGGAAACACCATATATTTT
cdr3_aa: CASSGQGLSSGNTIYF

d_call: -
clone_size: few
j_call: TRBJ2-7
v_call: TRBV3-1
cdr3_nt: TGTGCCAGCAGCCAGAACCCTAGGGTAAGGGGCCTCTACGAGCAGTACTTC
cdr3_aa: CASSQNPRVRGLYEQYF

d_call: -
clone_size: -
j_call: TRBJ2-6
v_call: TRBV12-3/TRBV12-4
cdr3_nt: TGTGCCAGCAGACCGTACTCTGGGGCCAACGTCCTGACTTTC
cdr3_aa: CASRPYSGANVLTF

d_call: -
clone_size: -
j_call: TRBJ1-1
v_call: TRBV19
cdr3_nt: TGTGCCAGTAGTATCAGGGGCCATCTGAACACTGAAGCTTTCTTT
cdr3_aa: CASSIRGHLNTEAFF

d_call: -
clone_size: -
j_call: TRBJ1-4
v_call: TRBV5-1
cdr3_nt: TGCGCCAGCAGCCCAAAGGGCGGGTACGAAAAACTGTTTTTT
cdr3_aa: CASSPKGGYEKLFF

d_call: -
clone_size: -
j_call: TRBJ2-2
v_call: TRBV9
cdr3_nt: TGTGCCAGCAGCGTTTACTCAAACACCGGGGAGCTGTTTTTT
cdr3_aa: CASSVYSNTGELFF

d_call: TRBD2
clone_size: few
j_call: TRBJ2-7
v_call: TRBV11-2
cdr3_nt: TGTGCCAGCAGCCCTATAGCGGGAGATTCTAAGTACGAGCAGTACTTC
cdr3_aa: CASSPIAGDSKYEQYF

d_call: -
clone_size: few
j_call: TRBJ1-2
v_call: TRBV27
cdr3_nt: TGTGCCAGCAGAAGGGGTTCCTGGGACTATGGCTACACCTTC
cdr3_aa: CASRRGSWDYGYTF

d_call: -
clone_size: few
j_call: TRBJ2-3
v_call: TRBV7-8
cdr3_nt: TGTGCCAGCAGCTTCCCAAAAGGACTGAGCACAGATACGCAGTATTTT
cdr3_aa: CASSFPKGLSTDTQYF

d_call: -
clone_size: few
j_call: TRBJ2-7
v_call: TRBV5-6
cdr3_nt: TGTGCCAGCACCCTTTGGGCGGGAACCGAGCAGTACTTC
cdr3_aa: CASTLWAGTEQYF

d_call: TRBD2
clone_size: many
j_call: TRBJ2-1
v_call: TRBV3-1
cdr3_nt: TGTGCCAGCAGCCAAGTAGCGGGAGGGATCTCCTACAATGAGCAGTTCTTC
cdr3_aa: CASSQVAGGISYNEQFF

d_call: -
clone_size: -
j_call: TRBJ2-2
v_call: TRBV11-2
cdr3_nt: TGTGCCAGCAGCTTAGTTACAGCAACCGGGGAGCTGTTTTTT
cdr3_aa: CASSLVTATGELFF

d_call: -
clone_size: few
j_call: TRBJ1-2
v_call: TRBV12-3/TRBV12-4
cdr3_nt: TGTGCCAGCAGTAGGGACTTCCTCTATGGCTACACCTTC
cdr3_aa: CASSRDFLYGYTF

d_call: -
clone_size: few
j_call: TRBJ2-4
v_call: TRBV20-1
cdr3_nt: TGCAGTGCTAGTCTTGGGCAGGCCAAAAACATTCAGTACTTC
cdr3_aa: CSASLGQAKNIQYF

d_call: -
clone_size: few
j_call: TRBJ2-7
v_call: TRBV10-3
cdr3_nt: TGTGCCATCAGTGAGGAACATAGGGGTGGCGAGCAGTACTTC
cdr3_aa: CAISEEHRGGEQYF

d_call: -
clone_size: -
j_call: TRBJ2-2
v_call: TRBV6-2/TRBV6-3
cdr3_nt: TGTGCCAGCAGTTACAGGCCATCCGGGGAGCTGTTTTTT
cdr3_aa: CASSYRPSGELFF

d_call: -
clone_size: -
j_call: TRBJ2-2
v_call: TRBV2
cdr3_nt: TGTGCCATCGCACCGGGTCGGGCCGGGGAGCTGTTTTTT
cdr3_aa: CAIAPGRAGELFF

d_call: -
clone_size: few
j_call: TRBJ1-2
v_call: TRBV7-9
cdr3_nt: TGTGCCAGCAGCTTAGAAGGCGGAGCGACCTATGGCTACACCTTC
cdr3_aa: CASSLEGGATYGYTF

d_call: -
clone_size: few
j_call: TRBJ2-7
v_call: TRBV29-1
cdr3_nt: TGCAGCGTTGCGGCTAGCGTCTCCTACGAGCAGTACTTC
cdr3_aa: CSVAASVSYEQYF

d_call: -
clone_size: -
j_call: TRBJ1-3
v_call: TRBV12-3/TRBV12-4
cdr3_nt: TGTGCCAGCAGTCCTGACGCCGGAAACACCATATATTTT
cdr3_aa: CASSPDAGNTIYF

d_call: -
clone_size: -
j_call: TRBJ1-2
v_call: TRBV5-6
cdr3_nt: TGTGCCAGCAGCCAAGGGGGTTATGGCTACACCTTC
cdr3_aa: CASSQGGYGYTF

d_call: -
clone_size: -
j_call: TRBJ2-7
v_call: TRBV5-1
cdr3_nt: TGCGCCAGCAGCTCCTCCTTGAGCGAGCAGTACTTC
cdr3_aa: CASSSSLSEQYF

d_call: -
clone_size: many
j_call: TRBJ2-3
v_call: TRBV29-1
cdr3_nt: TGCAGCGTTGTTGGGGGTGCAGATACGCAGTATTTT
cdr3_aa: CSVVGGADTQYF

d_call: -
clone_size: -
j_call: TRBJ1-2
v_call: TRBV6-2/TRBV6-3
cdr3_nt: TGTGCCAGCAGTACTACTCAGGGGAGCTATGGCTACACCTTC
cdr3_aa: CASSTTQGSYGYTF

d_call: TRBD2
clone_size: many
j_call: TRBJ2-7
v_call: TRBV20-1
cdr3_nt: TGCAGTGCCTCAGACGGCGGGGGAGTGTCCTACGAGCAGTACTTC
cdr3_aa: CSASDGGGVSYEQYF

d_call: TRBD2
clone_size: many
j_call: TRBJ2-7
v_call: TRBV5-1
cdr3_nt: TGCGCCAGCAGCCCAGCGGGAGGAGACTACGAGCAGTACTTC
cdr3_aa: CASSPAGGDYEQYF

d_call: -
clone_size: few
j_call: TRBJ1-1
v_call: TRBV3-1
cdr3_nt: TGTGCCAGCAGCCAAGGGACACATAACACTGAAGCTTTCTTT
cdr3_aa: CASSQGTHNTEAFF

d_call: -
clone_size: few
j_call: TRBJ2-7
v_call: TRBV7-2
cdr3_nt: TGTGCCAGCAGAAGGGGGGCCCACGAGCAGTACTTC
cdr3_aa: CASRRGAHEQYF